This is a list of T cell receptor beta chains from one sample in a study of tumor-infiltrating lymphocytes in primary liver carcinoma. One entry per CDR3 protein results from TCRdb running MiXCR on the multiplex PCR reads. The repertoire holds 300,000 to 400,000 distinct CDR3 sequences, with less than 75% as singletons. The sample comprised peripheral blood. The receptor source for this set is a middle-aged man with primary liver carcinoma and hepatitis B virus infection. The CDR3 runs from the conserved cysteine through the conserved F or W. Fields, in order: J gene, D gene, V gene, clone size, CDR3 DNA, CDR3 protein. A D gene is named only where the DNA matches it firmly. Size is omitted from some rows. Given values are once, few, many or a class for expanded clones.

TRBJ2-1 . TRBV11-3 . TGTGCCAGCAGCTTAGATCCCGCAAATGATGATCAGTTCTTC CASSLDPANDDQFF
TRBJ2-7 TRBD2 TRBV6-6 few TGTGCCAGCAGTTACGGGGGAGGTAGACTAGCGGGAGGAAACGAGCAGTACTTC CASSYGGGRLAGGNEQYF
TRBJ2-1 . TRBV28 many TGTGCCAGCAGTTTAATAGGGGGCAATGAGCAGTTCTTC CASSLIGGNEQFF
TRBJ2-1 . TRBV11-3 . TGTGCCGGCAGCAAGACTCGTAACGGGCAGTTCTTC CAGSKTRNGQFF
TRBJ2-4 TRBD1 TRBV6-1 . TGTGTCAGCAGTGAAGCGGGGACAGGGGGCGGCATTCAGTACTTC CVSSEAGTGGGIQYF
TRBJ1-5 . TRBV11-2 . TGTGCCAGCAGCCGGGCGGGGAGCAATCAGCCCCAGCATTTT CASSRAGSNQPQHF
TRBJ2-3 . TRBV11-2 . TGTGCCAGCAGCTCGAATAGGGGGATAGACAGCAAACGCAAAGATATGCAGTATTTT CASSSNRGIDSKRKDMQYF
TRBJ2-5 . TRBV2 . TGTGCCAGCAGTGAACGGCCCCAAGAGACCCAGTACTTC CASSERPQETQYF
TRBJ2-2 TRBD1 TRBV5-5 few TGTGCCAGCAGCACCGGACAGGGGGCCGGGGAGCTGTTTTTT CASSTGQGAGELFF
TRBJ2-1 . TRBV5-5 . TGTGCCAGCACCTTGGAGGGGCTGAGCTCCTACAATGAGCAGTTCTTC CASTLEGLSSYNEQFF
TRBJ2-1 TRBD2 TRBV6-6 many TGTGCCACCTCTGGACTAGCGGGAGTAGCTGCTGAGCAGTTCTTC CATSGLAGVAAEQFF
TRBJ2-2 . TRBV7-8 . TGTGCCAGCAGCTTCTGGAGCAGATTAAACACCGGGGAGCTGTTTTTT CASSFWSRLNTGELFF
TRBJ2-5 TRBD1 TRBV10-3 . TGTGCCATCAGTGGGGGACAGGGTCAAGAGGCCCAGTACTTC CAISGGQGQEAQYF
TRBJ2-3 TRBD2 TRBV5-4 . TGTGCCAGCAGCCTACCGGGACTAGCGGGCCCGGATACGCAGTATTTT CASSLPGLAGPDTQYF
TRBJ1-3 . TRBV11-2 many TGTGCCAGCAGCCCCGTTTCCGCTGACGGCACCATATATTTT CASSPVSADGTIYF
TRBJ2-5 . TRBV12-3/TRBV12-4 many TGTGCCAGCAGTTTTACGGCGGGGGAGACCCAGTACTTC CASSFTAGETQYF
TRBJ1-2 . TRBV6-2/TRBV6-3 . TGTGCCAGCAGAGAAACCGCGAATCGCATAGGCTACACCTTC CASRETANRIGYTF
TRBJ1-2 . TRBV4-2 many TGTGCCAGCAGCCAAACTGTGTTGGGGTCGGCAACCTTC CASSQTVLGSATF
TRBJ2-5 . TRBV7-9 . TGTGCCAGCAGCCCACTGAGGGCAGAAGAGACCCAGTACTTC CASSPLRAEETQYF
TRBJ2-1 TRBD2 TRBV6-5 . TGTGCCAGCATACCAACCCGCGGGACTAGCGGAAGAGGGGGTGAGCAGTTCTTC CASIPTRGTSGRGGEQFF
TRBJ2-5 . TRBV11-2 . TGTGACAGCAGAGAACAAGAGACCCAGTACTTC CDSREQETQYF
TRBJ2-3 . TRBV11-2 once TGTGTCAGCAGCTTAGATCTGCCTGGAAACACAGATACGCAGTATTTT CVSSLDLPGNTDTQYF
TRBJ2-1 TRBD1 TRBV5-1 . TGCGCCAGCAGCTTGACCGGGACAGTTCAGGATTACAATGAGCAGTTCTTC CASSLTGTVQDYNEQFF
TRBJ2-2 . TRBV28 . TGTGCCAGTTGGAGGGCTAACACCGGGGAGCTGTTTTTT CASWRANTGELFF
TRBJ2-7 . TRBV12-3/TRBV12-4 . TGTGTCAGCAGAACCACAGAATACGAGCAGTACTTC CVSRTTEYEQYF
TRBJ2-7 . TRBV6-2/TRBV6-3 . TGTGCCACCAGTTCCCCCGAAGGACCCTACGAGCAGTACTTC CATSSPEGPYEQYF
TRBJ2-5 . TRBV11-2 once TGTGCCCGCAACATAGCGAGGCTAGCCCTGGGAAAAAAAGAGACCCAGTACTTC CARNIARLALGKKETQYF
TRBJ2-5 TRBD1 TRBV11-2 many TGTGCCAGCAGCTTAACGACAGGGTGGCAAGAGACCCAGTACTTC CASSLTTGWQETQYF
TRBJ2-5 . TRBV11-2 many TGTGCCAGCAGCTTACAACAGACCCAGTACTTC CASSLQQTQYF
TRBJ1-1 . TRBV6-2/TRBV6-3 once TGTGCCAGCAGCCCCCTTGGGTATAGAAACACTGAATCTTTCTTT CASSPLGYRNTESFF
TRBJ2-3 . TRBV12-3/TRBV12-4 . TGTGCCAGCAGTTTAGGGAGCGTAGGCGGGACTAGCACAGATACGCAGTATTTT CASSLGSVGGTSTDTQYF
TRBJ2-6 . TRBV11-2 many TGTGCCAGCAGCCCGGGGACGATCGACGCTTCTGGGGCCAACGTCCTGACTTTC CASSPGTIDASGANVLTF
TRBJ2-7 . TRBV29-1 many TGCAGCGTTGGAACCGCCGTCGGCGAGCAGTACTTC CSVGTAVGEQYF
TRBJ2-7 TRBD1 TRBV10-3 . TGTGCCATCAGTGAGTCCGGGCAGGGGGCCTACGAGCAGTACTTC CAISESGQGAYEQYF
TRBJ2-3 TRBD2 TRBV4-1 . TGCGCCAGCAGCCAGGTGACTAGCGAGAGTGTATACACAGATACGCAATATTTT CASSQVTSESVYTDTQYF
TRBJ2-3 TRBD1 TRBV5-5 few TGTGCCAGCAGTTCCAGGACAGGGGGCCCAGATACGCAGTATTTT CASSSRTGGPDTQYF
TRBJ2-5 . TRBV12-5 once TGTGCTAACAGTGACGGAAACCAAGAGACCCAGTACTTC CANSDGNQETQYF
TRBJ1-2 . TRBV6-5 many TGTGCCAGCAACCCTGGGAGGGGCGATGGCTACACCTTC CASNPGRGDGYTF
TRBJ1-1 TRBD1 TRBV5-6 . TGTGCCAGCAGCCGCGACAGGGGGCGCGGGAACACTGAAGCTTTCTTT CASSRDRGRGNTEAFF
TRBJ1-5 . TRBV11-2 . TGTGCCAGCAGCTTCACAGGGAATCAGCCCCAACATTTT CASSFTGNQPQHF
TRBJ2-1 TRBD2 TRBV11-3 many TGTGCCAGCAGCTGGGGGAGGGGTAGCTCCTACAATGAGCAGTTCTTC CASSWGRGSSYNEQFF
TRBJ1-2 . TRBV11-2 . TGTGCCAACAGCCGGTGGGAGACTTCTAACTATGGCTATACCTTC CANSRWETSNYGYTF
TRBJ1-1 . TRBV5-1 . TGCGCCAGCAGCCAGGGTGCAGGGGACACTGAAGCTTTCTTT CASSQGAGDTEAFF
TRBJ2-7 TRBD1 TRBV11-2 . TGTGCCAGCAGCCAATATTTTGGGACAGGAGGCATGTACGAGCAGTACTTC CASSQYFGTGGMYEQYF
TRBJ2-1 TRBD2 TRBV5-4 many TGTGCCAGCAGTCCTCCACCGGGACTAGCGGGAGGGTCAGCCTACAATGAGCAGTTCTTC CASSPPPGLAGGSAYNEQFF